The present TCR beta chain was sequenced within a study of blood T cells in healthy people across ages. Alongside a J-beta primer mix, a sample-barcoded 5' primer served in a second PCR lasting roughly 7 to 12 cycles. Every molecule of cDNA carried a tag from a template-switch adaptor with 12 random nucleotides. TCRdb redid the calling of the 5' RACE reads with MiXCR, one entry per CDR3 protein. The table includes around 1,800,000 distinct CDR3 sequences, around 42% detected once. CDR3 length: 16 residues. Germline assignment: CDR1 SGHRS and CDR2 YFSETQ. The germline V and J ends were trimmed by 1 base and 2 bases, with 14 bases remaining between them.

The sequence came from a human donor in good health. The sample taken for sequencing was blood. The J gene is TRBJ2-3, the V gene TRBV5-1; TRBD2 is a possible D gene (6 bases). In DNA, the CDR3 is TGCGCCAGCAGCTTGCTGACTAGGGAAAACACAGATACGCAGTATTTT. Its protein product is CASSLLTRENTDTQYF. Filled out from reference TRBV5-1 and TRBJ2-3, the complete variable domain reads KAGVTQTPRYLIKTRGQQVTLSCSPISGHRSVSWYQQTPGQGLQFLFEYFSETQRNKGNFPGRFSGRQFSNSRSEMNVSTLELGDSALYLCASSLLTRENTDTQYFGPGTRLTVL.